The entry below gives a single T cell receptor (beta chain) sequence along with its context. As yet, its antigen is unknown. Profiling relied on immunoSEQ multiplex PCR, and the TCRdb table lists in-frame clones only, not all of them. The sample has 2 million to 3 million clones, 93% seen once. V was trimmed by 5 bases and J by 7 bases, leaving 16 bases between them. This CDR3 region has 14 residues. CDR1 and CDR2 from the germline V gene are SGHNT and YYREEE (reference sequence). This sample was taken from a study of shared clonotypes between healthy human individuals. Study-wide background: Used for every donor were three CD4 naive, three CD4 memory, two CD8 naive and one CD8 memory plate. Regarding the study as a whole: Around 5% of naive CD4 clonotypes were shared across several donors.

The sequencing input was naive CD4+ T cells from PBMCs. The subset here: CD45RA+ positively selected. The receptor was derived from a man aged 18 to 30 in good health. Some clones in this sample may be carry-over from other donors' samples. The genes are TRBV5-4 and TRBJ2-4; a possible D gene is TRBD1 (5 bases). For the CDR3, the DNA is TGTGCCAGCAGTGACCTGGGGCGCCGGAACATTCAGTACTTC. Protein sequence: CASSDLGRRNIQYF.